The 21 T cell receptor beta chains in this list originate from one sample, sequenced in a study of control samples from healthy donors and cancer patients (dated by TCRdb to the early 2020s). Preparation of the library involved the immunoSEQ multiplex PCR assay. The source is immuneACCESS, and TCRdb retained only in-frame sequences with V and J called. Part of the clones is not carried over; for the studies checked, unresolved V genes explain less than half of this, and the remainder is unexplained. For this sample there are about 150,000 clones; 93% appear just once. Jointly, the top ten make up roughly 5.5% of the sample. The sequenced sample consisted of blood. The receptors here all came from a young man in good health.

To note about this clone: The junction departs from the called germline gene at one end, perhaps through a read error. The gene calls are TRBV29-1 and TRBJ1-1; D is ambiguous. The CDR3 loop spans 11 amino acids. Germline V gene data show CDR1 as SQVTM and CDR2 as ANQGSEA. The CDR3 region is CSVVGNPEAFF. In DNA form, the CDR3 reads TGCAGCGTTGTAGGGAACCCTGAAGCTTTCTTT. Drawing the rest from reference TRBV29-1 and TRBJ1-1, the complete variable domain is SAVISQKPSRDICQRGTSLTIQCQVDSQVTMMFWYRQQPGQSLTLIATANQGSEATYESGFVIDKFPISRPNLTFSTLTVSNMSPEDSSIYLCSVVGNPEAFFGQGTRLTVV.

The chain uses TRBV11-3 and TRBJ1-1; the match to TRBD1 covers 8 bases. After removal of 4 bases from V and 4 bases from J, the junction contained 5 bases not matched to a gene. Germline loops: CDR1 SGHNT, CDR2 YENEEA. The CDR3 totals 14 residues. This CDR3 reads CASSSTGGATEAFF. The CDR3 DNA sequence: TGTGCCAGCAGCTCAACAGGGGGGGCCACTGAAGCTTTCTTT.

V usage is TRBV7-2 and J usage is TRBJ1-2; no firm D call. This CDR3 spans 15 amino acids. Germline V gene sequence: CDR1 SGHTA, CDR2 FQGNSA. V was clipped by 4 bases and J by 5 bases, with 17 bases between them. The CDR3 sequence: CASSSLEDRVYGYTF. Written as DNA, the CDR3 is TGTGCCAGCAGCTCTCTAGAGGATAGGGTGTATGGCTACACCTTC.

This chain links TRBV24-1 with TRBJ2-3; no reliable D call. V lost 3 bases and J lost 2, with 20 bases in between. The CDR3 spans 18 residues. CDR1 is KGHDR, CDR2 SFDVKD, per germline. DNA for the CDR3: TGTGCCACCAGTGATAAATTCGGTACTATAAAAAACACAGATACGCAGTATTTT. It specifies CATSDKFGTIKNTDTQYF.

The J gene is TRBJ1-1, the V gene TRBV4-1; D is unresolved. V shed 4 bases and J shed 4 bases, with 16 bases lying between them. Germline assignment: CDR1 MGHRA and CDR2 YSYEKL. The CDR3 consists of 15 residues. As DNA, the CDR3 is TGCGCCAGCAGCCCCGAAAGTGGGAGGGTCACTGAAGCTTTCTTT. Translation: CASSPESGRVTEAFF.

V is TRBV30 and J is TRBJ1-1, with 7 bases fitting TRBD1. Trimming took 0 bases from V and 4 from J; bases not matched to a gene: 5. Per germline, CDR1 GTSNPN and CDR2 SVGIG (reference sequence). The CDR3 is 14 residues long. In nucleotides, the CDR3 is TGTGCCTGGAGTGTACTACAGGGGAGCACTGAAGCTTTCTTT. Its protein product is CAWSVLQGSTEAFF.

This CDR3 reads CASSLAATNEKLFF. Written as DNA, the CDR3 is TGTGCCAGCAGCTTAGCTGCAACTAATGAAAAACTGTTTTTT. V usage is TRBV13 and J usage is TRBJ1-4; D call uncertain. Per germline, CDR1 PRHDT and CDR2 FYEKMQ (reference sequence). Trimming shortened V by 1 base and J by 0 bases, and 3 bases separated the two germline ends. The CDR3 is made up of 14 amino acids.

The chain combines TRBV7-2 with TRBJ2-7, with 9 bases lining up with TRBD2. Germline CDR1 SGHTA, CDR2 FQGNSA. This CDR3 region has 15 residues. V was clipped by 6 bases and J by 0 bases; unmatched bases: 6. The CDR3 DNA reads as TGTGCCAGCAGTTCCGGACTAGCGTTCTCCTACGAGCAGTACTTC. Amino acids: CASSSGLAFSYEQYF.

The chain has TRBV7-9 and TRBJ2-5; TRBD2 matches at 8 bases. Trimming at V came to 5 bases and at J to 5 bases, leaving 16 bases not matched to a gene. CDR1 and CDR2 from the germline V gene are SEHNR and FQNEAQ (reference sequence). This CDR3 has 17 amino acids. CDR3 loop: CASSPRPLGGAGETQYF. The CDR3 DNA sequence: TGTGCCAGCAGCCCACGCCCCCTCGGGGGGGCCGGTGAGACCCAGTACTTC.

The chain joins TRBV11-2 to TRBJ1-1; D uncertain. From germline, CDR1 is SGHAT and CDR2 FQNNGV. V was clipped by 4 bases and J by 4 bases, with 10 bases between them. This CDR3 contains 13 residues. The CDR3 bases are TGTGCCAGCAGCTGGGCGGGCTTCACTGAAGCTTTCTTT. It yields the protein CASSWAGFTEAFF.

The chain employs TRBV4-1 and TRBJ2-7, with a possible D match to TRBD1 (6 bases). The CDR3 contains 16 residues. Trimming stripped 4 bases from V and 4 bases from J, with 20 bases between. From germline, CDR1 is MGHRA and CDR2 YSYEKL. CDR3 sequence (DNA): TGCGCCAGCAGCCTCCAGCCCCCGGGACAACAATACGAGCAGTACTTC. Translation: CASSLQPPGQQYEQYF.

The V and J genes are TRBV2 and TRBJ1-2; no reliable D call. Trimming pared 6 bases from V and 0 bases from J, leaving 8 bases between. The CDR3 has 13 amino acids. Per the germline V gene, CDR1 is SNHLY and CDR2 is FYNNEI. The CDR3 DNA sequence: TGTGCCAGCAGCGGGGATACTAACTATGGCTACACCTTC. This codes for CASSGDTNYGYTF.

V gene TRBV4-1 combines with J gene TRBJ1-5, with a weak D call TRBD1 (5 bases). CDR1 and CDR2 (germline): MGHRA, YSYEKL. This CDR3 is built from 13 residues. Trimming removed 1 base from V and 11 bases from J, with 12 bases in between. For the CDR3, the DNA is TGCGCCAGCAGCCAAGCTACGAGGGGTGCCCAGCATTTT. Translating gives CASSQATRGAQHF.

The chain joins TRBV18 to TRBJ1-5; D not certain. Germline lookup yields CDR1 KGHSH and CDR2 LQKENI. V was shortened by 3 bases and J by 1 base, with 1 base between the two germline ends. CDR3 length: 12 amino acids. The CDR3 DNA sequence: TGTGCCAGCTCACCGAGCAATCAGCCCCAGCATTTT. Protein: CASSPSNQPQHF.

This chain connects TRBV21-1 to TRBJ1-1. TRBV21-1 is termed a pseudogene. The length of the CDR3 is 19 residues. The CDR3 region is CARRPQFMRRGLGNTEAFF. CDR3 bases: TGTGCCAGAAGACCACAATTCATGCGGAGGGGCCTCGGTAACACTGAAGCTTTCTTT.

V gene TRBV4-1 combines with J gene TRBJ1-2; unclear D gene. V was cut by 0 bases and J by 2 bases, with 7 bases left in between. This CDR3 contains 14 residues. The V gene's germline CDR1 is MGHRA and CDR2 YSYEKL. The CDR3 bases are TGCGCCAGCAGCCAAGACGTAGGGAACTATGGCTACACCTTC. This codes for CASSQDVGNYGYTF.

This rearrangement joins TRBV7-9 to TRBJ2-2; TRBD1 matches at 11 bases. CDR1 is SEHNR and CDR2 is FQNEAQ in the germline V gene (reference sequence). V lost 5 bases, J lost 4 bases, and 6 bases stayed unmatched. The CDR3 totals 16 residues. Here the CDR3 reads CASSPWTGGLTGELFF. In DNA, the CDR3 is TGTGCCAGCAGCCCCTGGACAGGGGGCCTCACCGGGGAGCTGTTTTTT.

V and J are TRBV9 and TRBJ2-7; possibly TRBD2 for D (6 bases). Trimming stripped 1 base from V and 2 bases from J, with 16 bases between. Germline-derived CDR1 and CDR2 are SGDLS and YYNGEE. This CDR3 comprises 16 residues. The CDR3 coding sequence is TGTGCCAGCAGCGTACGTGGAGGGGTTCCCACCTACGAGCAGTACTTC. This codes for CASSVRGGVPTYEQYF.

The CDR3 DNA sequence: TGCGCCAGCAGTCCTAGCGGGGCCACCGGGGAGCTGTTTTTT. Protein sequence: CASSPSGATGELFF. The gene calls are TRBV10-1 and TRBJ2-2, with TRBD2 identical over 9 bases. From germline, CDR1 is WNHNN and CDR2 SYGVQD (reference sequence). The CDR3 is 14 residues long. With V trimmed by 5 bases and J by 4 bases, 2 bases remained unmatched.

The chain combines TRBV9 with TRBJ1-1, with D tentatively TRBD1 (5 bases). Looked up from germline, CDR1 is SGDLS and CDR2 is YYNGEE. Trimming shortened V by 0 bases and J by 7 bases, and 19 bases separated the two germline ends. The CDR3 is 16 amino acids. CDR3: CASSVASSGRVVEAFF. The CDR3 DNA is TGTGCCAGCAGCGTAGCTTCGAGTGGCAGGGTTGTTGAAGCTTTCTTT.

The rearrangement uses TRBV4-2 and TRBJ1-6, with 7 bases matching TRBD1. V shed 2 bases and J 7 bases; nucleotides not matched to a gene: 5. Germline CDR1 LGHNA, CDR2 YNFKEQ. The CDR3 contains 15 residues. CDR3 loop: CASSQTDRRNSPLHF. CDR3 DNA: TGTGCCAGCAGCCAAACGGACAGGAGAAATTCACCCCTCCACTTT.